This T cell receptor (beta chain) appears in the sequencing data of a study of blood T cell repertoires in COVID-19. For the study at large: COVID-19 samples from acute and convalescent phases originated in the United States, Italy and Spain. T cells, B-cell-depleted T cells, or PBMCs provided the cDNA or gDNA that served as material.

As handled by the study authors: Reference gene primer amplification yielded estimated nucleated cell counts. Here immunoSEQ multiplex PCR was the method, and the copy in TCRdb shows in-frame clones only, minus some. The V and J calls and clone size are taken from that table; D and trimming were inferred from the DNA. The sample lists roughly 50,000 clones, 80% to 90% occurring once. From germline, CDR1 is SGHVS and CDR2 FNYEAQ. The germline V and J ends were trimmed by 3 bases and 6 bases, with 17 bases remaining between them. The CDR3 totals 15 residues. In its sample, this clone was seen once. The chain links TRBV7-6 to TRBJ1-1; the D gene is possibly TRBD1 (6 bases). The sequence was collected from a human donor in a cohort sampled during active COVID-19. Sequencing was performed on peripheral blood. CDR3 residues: CASSLGVGGESEAFF. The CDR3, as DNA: TGTGCCAGCAGCTTGGGGGTAGGGGGGGAATCTGAAGCTTTCTTT.